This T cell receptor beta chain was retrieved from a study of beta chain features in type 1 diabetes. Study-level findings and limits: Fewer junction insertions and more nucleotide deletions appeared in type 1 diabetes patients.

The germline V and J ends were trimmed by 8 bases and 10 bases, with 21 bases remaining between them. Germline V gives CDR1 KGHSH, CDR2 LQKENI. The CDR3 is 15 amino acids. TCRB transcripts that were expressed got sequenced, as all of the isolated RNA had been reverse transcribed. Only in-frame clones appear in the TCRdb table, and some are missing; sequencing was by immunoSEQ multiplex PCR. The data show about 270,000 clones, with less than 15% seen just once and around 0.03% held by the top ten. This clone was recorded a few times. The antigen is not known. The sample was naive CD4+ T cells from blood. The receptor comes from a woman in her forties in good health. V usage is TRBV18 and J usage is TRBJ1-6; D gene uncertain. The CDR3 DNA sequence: TGTGCCAGCCGAACCGCCGGGGTTATAGGGTCACCCCTCCACTTT. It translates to CASRTAGVIGSPLHF.